These 19 T cell receptor beta chains came from one sample sequenced in a study of cytomegalovirus exposure and HLA in healthy donors. This PCR relied on a set of 60 Vbeta primers and 13 Jbeta primers. The repertoire was sequenced with immunoSEQ multiplex PCR; TCRdb's copy has only in-frame clones and lacks some. Among about 190,000 clones listed, 70% to 90% were seen once. The sequencing sample was made of PBMCs. Source of these receptors: a woman aged 18-29 years in good health and CMV-seropositive.

The genes are TRBV4-1 and TRBJ1-1, with D possibly matching TRBD1 (5 bases). Trimming stripped 3 bases from V and 3 bases from J, with 11 bases between. Germline V gives CDR1 MGHRA, CDR2 YSYEKL. This CDR3 contains 14 residues. In nucleotides, the CDR3 is TGCGCCAGCAGCCAGGCCCCGGGGGACACTGAAGCTTTCTTT. It encodes CASSQAPGDTEAFF.

This clone has only one observation. This chain connects TRBV10-3 to TRBJ2-3; maybe TRBD1 (7 bases). CDR1 ENHRY and CDR2 SYGVKD come from the germline V gene. The V end lost 6 bases, the J end lost 4 bases, and 14 bases lay between the germline ends. This CDR3 is 14 amino acids long. CDR3 sequence reads: CAISLGGGADTQYF. The CDR3 DNA reads as TGTGCCATCAGCCTAGGAGGGGGCGCAGATACGCAGTATTTT.

The rearrangement links TRBV6-4 to TRBJ2-3; D is perhaps TRBD2 (6 bases). The germline CDR1 and CDR2 sequences are MRHNA and SNTAGT. V shed 4 bases and J shed 5 bases, with 7 bases lying between them. The CDR3 loop spans 12 amino acids. CDR3 in amino acids: CASSAGEDTQYF. The CDR3 DNA reads TGTGCCAGCAGTGCGGGGGAAGATACGCAGTATTTT.

This clone came up a few times. The J gene is TRBJ1-1, the V gene TRBV4-3, with D perhaps TRBD1 (6 bases). Trimming stripped 4 bases from V and 4 bases from J, with 13 bases between. This CDR3 contains 14 residues. The germline gives CDR1 LGHNA, CDR2 YSLEER. CDR3 residues: CASSLSTGGTEAFF. CDR3 DNA sequence: TGCGCCAGCAGCCTTTCGACAGGAGGCACTGAAGCTTTCTTT.

CDR3 region: CASSAGTFNEQFF. CDR3 nucleotides: TGTGCCAGCAGCGCCGGGACTTTCAATGAGCAGTTCTTC. The gene calls are TRBV7-9 and TRBJ2-1; TRBD2 is a possible D gene (6 bases). Germline CDR1 and CDR2: SEHNR and FQNEAQ (reference sequence). V lost 5 bases and J lost 6, with 11 bases in between. The CDR3 spans 13 residues.

The J gene is TRBJ1-1, the V gene TRBV7-2, with D unresolved. Trimming removed 5 bases at V and 1 base at J, with 11 bases between. The germline V gene encodes CDR1 SGHTA and CDR2 FQGNSA. The CDR3 has 14 amino acids. The CDR3 loop reads CASSPGGRNTEAFF. For the CDR3, the DNA is TGTGCCAGCAGCCCCGGAGGTCGGAACACTGAAGCTTTCTTT.

This clone appeared a single time. The chain recombines TRBV4-1 with TRBJ2-1, with 13 nucleotides matching TRBD2. With V trimmed by 4 bases and J by 8 bases, 8 bases remained unmatched. Germline values: CDR1 MGHRA, CDR2 YSYEKL. The CDR3 consists of 16 residues. The CDR3 bases are TGCGCCAGCAGCCTTAGGCCGGGACTAGCGGGGCATGAGCAGTTCTTC. Its translation: CASSLRPGLAGHEQFF.

This chain joins TRBV5-1 and TRBJ2-5; 10 positions agree with TRBD2. The CDR3 has 17 amino acids. The J segment lost 11 bases and the V segment lost 4 bases, leaving 20 bases of the junction unmatched. Germline assignment: CDR1 SGHRS and CDR2 YFSETQ. The CDR3 DNA is TGCGCCAGCAGCCTACGGCCCGCTAGCGGGGGCCTAGGGGAGCAGTACTTC. It codes for CASSLRPASGGLGEQYF.

The rearrangement links TRBV19 to TRBJ1-5; D unresolved. Germline values: CDR1 LNHDA, CDR2 SQIVND (reference sequence). The CDR3 contains 13 residues. Trimming removed 3 bases from V and 6 bases from J, with 9 bases in between. The DNA for the CDR3 is TGTGCCAGTAGTATGCCTGTCGGTCAGCCCCAGCATTTT. This encodes CASSMPVGQPQHF.

The chain employs TRBV27 and TRBJ2-1; 16 nucleotides agree with TRBD2. The CDR3 covers 18 residues. Unmatched junction bases numbered 8, after V lost 4 bases and J lost 5 bases. Germline CDR1 reads MNHEY; CDR2 reads SMNVEV (reference sequence). The CDR3: CASSSLGTSGGAHNEQFF. CDR3 DNA: TGTGCCAGCAGTTCCTTAGGGACTAGCGGGGGGGCTCACAATGAGCAGTTCTTC.

J is TRBJ1-4 and V is TRBV5-4; a possible D gene is TRBD1 (5 bases). The CDR3 totals 14 residues. V dropped 4 bases and J dropped 5 bases, with 12 bases sitting between them. Germline lookup yields CDR1 SGHNT and CDR2 YYREEE (reference sequence). CDR3 protein: CASSHDSRNEKLFF. DNA for the CDR3: TGTGCCAGCAGCCATGACAGTAGAAATGAAAAACTGTTTTTT.

V usage is TRBV15 and J usage is TRBJ2-7, with D unresolved. The CDR3 is made up of 14 amino acids. V lost 0 bases to trimming and J lost 4 bases, with 10 bases between them. Germline CDR1 reads LNHNV; CDR2 reads YYDKDF (reference sequence). CDR3 loop: CATSRETTSYEQYV. The CDR3 coding sequence is TGTGCCACCAGCAGAGAAACTACAAGTTACGAGCAGTACGTC.

The chain's CDR3 is CASSQATGQLNSPLHF. Written as DNA, the CDR3 is TGTGCCAGCAGCCAAGCGACAGGACAGTTGAATTCACCCCTCCACTTT. V gene TRBV4-2 combines with J gene TRBJ1-6, with D possibly TRBD1 on 6 matching bases. Trimming left V 1 base short and J 7 bases short, with 14 bases between. Per germline, CDR1 LGHNA and CDR2 YNFKEQ. The CDR3 length is 16 residues.

This chain joins TRBV28 and TRBJ1-2, with a possible D match to TRBD1 (5 bases). The CDR3 spans 16 residues. Germline loops: CDR1 MDHEN, CDR2 SYDVKM. The V and J ends lost 5 bases and 2 bases respectively, with 18 bases between them. The CDR3 protein is CASSALMGGRNYGYTF. CDR3 coding DNA: TGTGCCAGCAGTGCACTGATGGGGGGGAGGAACTATGGCTACACCTTC.

Concerning this clone itself: Germline is not matched at one junction end, which may reflect a read error. The chain carries TRBV5-6 and TRBJ2-4; D remains ambiguous. The germline CDR1 and CDR2 sequences are SGHDT and YYEEEE. The CDR3 is 14 amino acids. The CDR3 nucleotides are TGTGCCAGCAGCTTGAGGTTTGTCAAAAACAGTCAGTACTTC. Encoded protein: CASSLRFVKNSQYF. Full variable domain (missing parts from reference TRBV5-6 and TRBJ2-4): DAGVTQSPTHLIKTRGQQVTLRCSPKSGHDTVSWYQQALGQGPQFIFQYYEEEERQRGNFPDRFSGHQFPNYSSELNVNALLLGDSALYLCASSLRFVKNSQYFGAGTRLSVL.

The J gene is TRBJ2-7, the V gene TRBV5-1, with 7 bases matching TRBD2. The CDR3 loop spans 14 amino acids. Germline loops: CDR1 SGHRS, CDR2 YFSETQ. After removal of 4 bases from V and 6 bases from J, the junction contained 10 bases not matched to a gene. CDR3 sequence reads: CASSLGLESGEQYF. CDR3 nucleotides: TGCGCCAGCAGCCTAGGACTAGAGTCTGGCGAGCAGTACTTC.

The chain's CDR3 is CASSFRPGGTDTQYF. DNA for the CDR3: TGTGCCAGCAGCTTTAGGCCGGGAGGGACAGATACGCAGTATTTT. The chain links TRBV7-3 to TRBJ2-3; 8 bases are shared with TRBD2. CDR3 length equals 15 residues. The germline gives CDR1 SGHTA, CDR2 FQGTGA. After removal of 3 bases from V and 3 bases from J, the junction contained 5 bases not matched to a gene.

J is TRBJ2-1 and V is TRBV7-9, with D hard to call. From germline, CDR1 is SEHNR and CDR2 FQNEAQ (reference sequence). Deletions cut 5 bases from V and 8 bases from J, with 13 bases between. CDR3 length: 13 amino acids. CDR3 amino acids: CASSPFLGDEQFF. DNA for the CDR3: TGTGCCAGCAGCCCTTTTCTGGGCGATGAGCAGTTCTTC.

The CDR3 reads CSVFTQGNTEAFF. In DNA, the CDR3 is TGCAGCGTGTTTACACAGGGGAACACTGAAGCTTTCTTT. The chain links TRBV29-1 to TRBJ1-1; D is possibly TRBD1 (6 bases). CDR1 and CDR2 from the germline V gene are SQVTM and ANQGSEA. V lost 6 bases to trimming and J lost 1 base, with 12 bases between them. The CDR3 has 13 amino acids.